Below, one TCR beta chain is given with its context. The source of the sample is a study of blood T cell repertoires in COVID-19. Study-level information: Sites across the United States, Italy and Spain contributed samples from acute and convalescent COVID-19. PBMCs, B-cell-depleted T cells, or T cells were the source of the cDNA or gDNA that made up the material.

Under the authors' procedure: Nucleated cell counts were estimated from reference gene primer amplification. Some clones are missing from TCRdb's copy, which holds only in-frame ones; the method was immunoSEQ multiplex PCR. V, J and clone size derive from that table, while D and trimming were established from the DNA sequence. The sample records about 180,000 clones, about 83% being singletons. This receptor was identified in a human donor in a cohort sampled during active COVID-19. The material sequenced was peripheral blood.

CDR3 loop: CASSGSLIGEKLFF. CDR3 sequence (DNA): TGTGCCAGCAGCGGGTCTTTGATCGGGGAAAAACTGTTTTTT. The rearrangement uses TRBV9 and TRBJ1-4; D remains ambiguous. The V gene lost 3 bases and the J gene lost 8 bases, with 14 bases spanning the gap. The CDR3 has 14 amino acids. Germline V gene sequence: CDR1 SGDLS, CDR2 YYNGEE. The full variable domain, its missing parts supplied by reference TRBV9 and TRBJ1-4, is DSGVTQTPKHLITATGQRVTLRCSPRSGDLSVYWYQQSLDQGLQFLIQYYNGEERAKGNILERFSAQQFPDLHSELNLSSLELGDSALYFCASSGSLIGEKLFFGSGTQLSVL.